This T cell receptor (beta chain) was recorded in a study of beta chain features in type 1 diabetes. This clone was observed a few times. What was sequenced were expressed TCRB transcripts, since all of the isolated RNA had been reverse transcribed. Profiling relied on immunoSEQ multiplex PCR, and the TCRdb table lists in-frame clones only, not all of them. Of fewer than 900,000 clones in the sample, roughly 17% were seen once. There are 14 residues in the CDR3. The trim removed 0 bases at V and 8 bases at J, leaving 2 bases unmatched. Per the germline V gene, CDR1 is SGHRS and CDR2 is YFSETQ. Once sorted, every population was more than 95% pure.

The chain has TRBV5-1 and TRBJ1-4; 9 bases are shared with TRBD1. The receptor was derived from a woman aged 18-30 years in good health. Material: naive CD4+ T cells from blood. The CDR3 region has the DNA TGCGCCAGCAGCTTGGACAGGGGGCCGGAAAAACTGTTTTTT. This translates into CASSLDRGPEKLFF. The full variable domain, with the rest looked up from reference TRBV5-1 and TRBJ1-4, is KAGVTQTPRYLIKTRGQQVTLSCSPISGHRSVSWYQQTPGQGLQFLFEYFSETQRNKGNFPGRFSGRQFSNSRSEMNVSTLELGDSALYLCASSLDRGPEKLFFGSGTQLSVL.